This T cell receptor (beta chain) comes out of a study of response to subunit inactivated influenza vaccine. V lost 6 bases, J lost 6 bases, and 8 bases stayed unmatched. The CDR3 is made up of 14 amino acids. Via MiXCR, TCRdb re-called the RT-PCR reads, giving one row per CDR3 protein. In the table there are approximately 500,000 distinct CDR3 sequences, roughly 25% of which are singletons. Separately, the same data were catalogued under a study of T cells expressing NK-cell markers. From that second work: The cDNA for TCR beta came from 5'RACE template switching with UMIs. Sorted CD3+CD56+NKG2C+, CD3+CD56+NKG2C- and CD3+CD56-NKG2C+ T-cell subsets were beta-chain profiled. What restricted sorting to alpha-beta TCR T cells in several experiments was an anti-gamma-delta TCR antibody. Evidence did not settle whether expanded NKG2C+ T cell clones targeted HCMV.

Sequenced here: CD4+ T cells sorted from PBMCs, sampled 11 to 12 days after vaccination. The receptor's source is a man in his fifties who received an inactivated influenza vaccine. This chain joins TRBV12-3 or TRBV12-4 and TRBJ1-5; TRBD1 matches at 7 bases. The CDR3 loop is CASSQTGNSQPQHF. In nucleotides, the CDR3 is TGTGCCAGCAGCCAGACAGGGAATAGTCAGCCCCAGCATTTT.